These 7 T cell receptor beta chains were sequenced from one sample in a study of blood T cells in healthy people across ages (dated by TCRdb to between 2015 and 2017). To prepare the library, 5' RACE was applied. The reads were generated on an Illumina HiSeq 2500. A second PCR of roughly 7 to 12 cycles was performed with a sample-barcoded 5' primer and a J-beta primer mix. Using fastp trimming at Q25 and MiXCR clonotype assembly, TCRdb reanalyzed the public sequencing data and kept in-frame beta chains. Every distinct CDR3 protein forms one entry, paired with its most common genes and DNA. The sample contains 750,000 to 850,000 distinct CDR3 sequences, around 25% of them found a single time. The ten largest clones capture roughly 3.5% of the sample. This sample also appeared in a second study, on T cells of mothers and their children.

Sequenced: blood. These receptor sequences come from a boy aged 5-17 years in good health.

This clonotype was observed a handful of times. The chain is built from TRBV19 and TRBJ1-1, with D uncertain. V was shortened by 7 bases and J by 1 base, with 7 bases between the two germline ends. The CDR3 is made up of 12 amino acids. CDR1 and CDR2 from the germline V gene are LNHDA and SQIVND (reference sequence). The CDR3 is CASNDGNTEAFF. The CDR3 nucleotides read TGTGCCAGTAACGACGGGAACACTGAAGCTTTCTTT.

This clonotype was detected many times. V and J are TRBV6-6 and TRBJ2-3; no firm D call. V lost 7 bases and J lost 4, with 6 bases in between. CDR1 and CDR2 (germline): MNHNY, SVGAGI (reference sequence). The CDR3 runs 11 residues. The CDR3 DNA sequence: TGTGCCAGCACCCTAGCAGATACGCAGTATTTT. It encodes CASTLADTQYF.

V and J are TRBV6-6 and TRBJ2-5; the D gene is possibly TRBD1 (5 bases). V gave up 5 bases and J gave up 5 bases, with 12 bases separating them. The germline CDR1 and CDR2 sequences are MNHNY and SVGAGI (reference sequence). The CDR3 is 13 residues long. Written as DNA, the CDR3 is TGTGCCAGCAGTCGACAGCCGGCGGAGACCCAGTACTTC. Translated, it gives CASSRQPAETQYF.

This chain connects TRBV11-2 to TRBJ2-4; D may correspond to TRBD1 or TRBD2 (5 bases each). Germline CDR1 reads SGHAT; CDR2 reads FQNNGV. CDR3 size: 14 residues. Trimming took 5 bases from V and 5 from J, leaving 13 bases between them. The CDR3 DNA reads as TGTGCCAGCAGCCGGAACCGGGACCAAAACATTCAGTACTTC. This encodes CASSRNRDQNIQYF.

The chain carries TRBV5-1 and TRBJ2-1; the D is unclear. The germline V gene encodes CDR1 SGHRS and CDR2 YFSETQ. This CDR3 spans 14 amino acids. Between the trimmed V and J ends, which lost 0 bases and 4 bases, there was a span of 8 bases. Here the CDR3 DNA reads TGCGCCAGCAGCTTGGAGGGCGGATACAATGAGCAGTTCTTC. It translates to CASSLEGGYNEQFF.

This clonotype turned up a few times. J is TRBJ2-1 and V is TRBV6-2 or TRBV6-3; tentative D call: TRBD2 (5 bases). Trimming cost V 6 bases and J 9 bases, with 15 bases left between them. CDR3 length: 13 amino acids. The germline V gene encodes CDR1 MNHEY and CDR2 SVGEGT. The CDR3 protein is CASSGITAIEQFF. CDR3 DNA: TGTGCCAGCAGCGGGATCACGGCAATTGAGCAGTTCTTC.

This chain uses TRBV6-2 or TRBV6-3 with TRBJ2-5; TRBD2 might be the D (5 bases). The J call may not be correct, given that the DNA end is closer to TRBJ2-1. The germline CDR1 and CDR2 sequences are MNHEY and SVGEGT. CDR3 length: 13 amino acids. The CDR3 region is CATGKVTYNEQFF. Here the CDR3 DNA reads TGTGCCACCGGGAAGGTGACCTACAATGAGCAGTTCTTC.